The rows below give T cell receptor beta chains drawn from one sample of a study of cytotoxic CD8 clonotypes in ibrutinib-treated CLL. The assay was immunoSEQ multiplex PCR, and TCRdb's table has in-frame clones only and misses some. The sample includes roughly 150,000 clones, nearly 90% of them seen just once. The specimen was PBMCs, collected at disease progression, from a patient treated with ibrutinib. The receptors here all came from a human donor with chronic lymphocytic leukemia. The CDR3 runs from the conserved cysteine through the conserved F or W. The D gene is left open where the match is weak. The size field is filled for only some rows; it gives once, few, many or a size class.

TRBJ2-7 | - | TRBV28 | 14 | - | CASTTGYSSDEQYF | TGTGCCAGCACCACAGGGTATTCATCCGACGAGCAGTACTTC
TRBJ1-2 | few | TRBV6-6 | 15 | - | CASSYPNDKIYGYTF | TGTGCCAGCAGTTACCCTAACGACAAGATCTATGGCTACACCTTC
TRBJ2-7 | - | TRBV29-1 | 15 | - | CSVEETGDVGNEQYF | TGCAGCGTTGAAGAAACGGGAGATGTAGGGAACGAGCAGTACTTC
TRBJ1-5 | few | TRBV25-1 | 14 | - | CASSDTGSNQPQHF | TGTGCCAGCAGTGATACAGGGAGCAATCAGCCCCAGCATTTT
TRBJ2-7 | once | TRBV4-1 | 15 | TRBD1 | CASSHRGQGVYEQYF | TGCGCCAGCAGCCATCGCGGACAGGGTGTCTACGAGCAGTACTTC
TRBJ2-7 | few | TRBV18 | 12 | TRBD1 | CASSPGGDEQYF | TGTGCCAGCTCGCCAGGGGGTGACGAGCAGTACTTC
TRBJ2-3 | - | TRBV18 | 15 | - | CASSPHPGQADTQYF | TGTGCCAGCTCACCCCACCCTGGTCAGGCAGATACGCAGTATTTT
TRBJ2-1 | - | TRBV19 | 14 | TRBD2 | CASREGLAGLKEFF | TGTGCCAGTAGGGAGGGACTAGCGGGACTCAAAGAGTTCTTC
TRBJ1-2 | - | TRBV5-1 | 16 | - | CASSPRQGPANYGYTF | TGCGCCAGCAGCCCTCGACAAGGGCCAGCTAACTATGGCTACACCTTC
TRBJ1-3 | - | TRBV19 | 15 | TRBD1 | CASSSTGGRRNTIYF | TGTGCCAGTAGTTCAACAGGGGGCCGGAGAAACACCATATATTTT
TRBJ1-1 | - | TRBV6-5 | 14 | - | CASSSYREVTEAFF | TGTGCCAGCAGTTCGTACAGGGAGGTCACTGAAGCTTTCTTT
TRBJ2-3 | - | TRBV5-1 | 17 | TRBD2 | CASSSPRLAGDPDTQYF | TGCGCCAGCTCCTCCCCCCGACTAGCGGGAGATCCAGATACGCAGTATTTT
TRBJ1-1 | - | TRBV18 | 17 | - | CASSPFGLGGRNTEAFF | TGTGCCAGCTCACCCTTTGGTTTGGGGGGCAGGAACACTGAAGCTTTCTTT
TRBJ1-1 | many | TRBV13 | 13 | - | CASSHQPMAEAFF | TGTGCCAGCAGCCACCAGCCTATGGCTGAAGCTTTCTTT
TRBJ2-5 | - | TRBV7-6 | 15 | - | CASSFMGSGGETQYF | TGTGCCAGCAGCTTTATGGGGAGCGGCGGAGAGACCCAGTACTTC
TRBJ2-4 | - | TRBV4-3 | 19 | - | CASSQDWAPTRGGENIQYF | TGCGCCAGCAGCCAAGATTGGGCCCCCACGAGGGGCGGGGAAAACATTCAGTACTTC
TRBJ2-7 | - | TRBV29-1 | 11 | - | CSVGRTYEQYF | TGCAGCGTCGGACGGACCTACGAGCAGTACTTC
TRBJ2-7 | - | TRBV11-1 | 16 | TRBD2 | CASTPGLADYSYEQYF | TGTGCCAGCACTCCGGGACTAGCGGATTACTCCTACGAGCAGTACTTC
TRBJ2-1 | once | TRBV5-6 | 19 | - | CASSLKNLNDREGFNEQFF | TGTGCCAGCAGCCTAAAGAATCTAAATGACAGGGAGGGATTCAATGAGCAGTTCTTC
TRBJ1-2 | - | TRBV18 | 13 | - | CASSPSGARGYTF | TGTGCCAGCTCCCCATCCGGGGCGCGTGGCTACACCTTC
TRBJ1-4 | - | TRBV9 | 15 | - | CASSPELGTNEKLFF | TGTGCCAGCAGCCCCGAGTTGGGGACTAATGAAAAACTGTTTTTT
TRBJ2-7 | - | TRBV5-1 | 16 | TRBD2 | CASSPGLAGGYYEQYF | TGCGCCAGCAGCCCGGGACTAGCGGGAGGCTACTACGAGCAGTACTTC
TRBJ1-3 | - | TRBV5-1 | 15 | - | CASSWNGDWENTIYF | TGCGCCAGCAGCTGGAACGGGGATTGGGAAAACACCATATATTTT
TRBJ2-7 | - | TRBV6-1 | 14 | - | CASSDLLRTDEQYF | TGTGCCAGCAGTGACCTACTACGGACAGACGAGCAGTACTTC
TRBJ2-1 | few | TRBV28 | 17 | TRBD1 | CASSSRRTGGGNNEQFF | TGTGCCAGCAGCTCACGCCGGACAGGGGGCGGCAACAATGAGCAGTTCTTC
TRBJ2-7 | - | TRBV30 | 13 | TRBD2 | CAWRLAGVHEQYF | TGTGCCTGGAGACTAGCGGGAGTCCACGAGCAGTACTTC
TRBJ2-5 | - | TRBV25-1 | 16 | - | CASSEYRASPQETQYF | TGTGCCAGCAGTGAATATCGGGCTAGCCCCCAAGAGACCCAGTACTTC
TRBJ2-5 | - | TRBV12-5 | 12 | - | CASGQDGPIQYF | TGTGCTAGTGGCCAAGACGGGCCCATCCAGTACTTC
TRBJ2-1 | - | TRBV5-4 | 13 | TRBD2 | CASSLGLAIEQFF | TGTGCCAGCAGCCTGGGACTAGCGATCGAGCAGTTCTTC
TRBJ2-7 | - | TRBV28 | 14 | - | CASSNPGQAYEQYF | TGTGCCAGCAGTAACCCGGGACAAGCCTACGAGCAGTACTTC
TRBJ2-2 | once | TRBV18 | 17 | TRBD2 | CASSPGGTSGSTGELFF | TGTGCCAGCTCACCGGGAGGAACTAGCGGGAGCACCGGGGAGCTGTTTTTT
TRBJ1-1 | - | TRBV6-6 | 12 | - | CASSIGQTEAFF | TGTGCCAGCAGTATTGGACAGACTGAAGCTTTCTTT
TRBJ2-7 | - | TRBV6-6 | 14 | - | CASSYSSWDGEQYF | TGTGCCAGCAGTTACTCGAGTTGGGATGGGGAGCAGTACTTC
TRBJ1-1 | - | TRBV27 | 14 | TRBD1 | CASSLNRGLGEAFF | TGTGCCAGCAGCCTAAACAGGGGTTTGGGTGAAGCTTTCTTT
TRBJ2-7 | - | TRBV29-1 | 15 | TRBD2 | CSVGLLATTDYEQYF | TGCAGCGTTGGCCTACTAGCGACAACGGACTACGAGCAGTACTTC
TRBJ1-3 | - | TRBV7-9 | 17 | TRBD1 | CASSSYYRGLGGNTIYF | TGTGCCAGCAGCTCCTATTACAGGGGACTTGGAGGAAACACCATATATTTT
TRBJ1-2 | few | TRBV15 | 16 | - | CATSRGARRGNYGYTF | TGTGCCACCAGCAGAGGGGCCCGCAGGGGCAACTATGGCTACACCTTC
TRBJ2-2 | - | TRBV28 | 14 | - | CASSYSINTGELFF | TGTGCCAGCAGTTACTCGATAAACACCGGGGAGCTGTTTTTT
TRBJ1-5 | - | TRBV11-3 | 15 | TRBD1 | CASTPQGQGNQPQHF | TGTGCCAGCACCCCGCAAGGACAGGGCAATCAGCCCCAGCATTTT
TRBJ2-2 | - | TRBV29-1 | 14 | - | CSVVRTANTGELFF | TGCAGCGTTGTAAGGACAGCGAACACCGGGGAGCTGTTTTTT
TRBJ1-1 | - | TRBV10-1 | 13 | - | CASSREVDTEAFF | TGCGCCAGCAGCCGGGAGGTTGACACTGAAGCTTTCTTT
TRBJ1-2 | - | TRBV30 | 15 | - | CAWSVRTDGNYGYTF | TGTGCCTGGAGTGTCAGGACGGATGGTAACTATGGCTACACCTTC
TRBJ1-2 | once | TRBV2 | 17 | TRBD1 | CASSITGTGGSFYGYTF | TGTGCCAGCAGTATAACCGGGACAGGGGGATCTTTCTATGGCTACACCTTC
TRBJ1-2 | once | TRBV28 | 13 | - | CASTPAGNYGYTF | TGTGCCAGCACTCCAGCGGGAAACTATGGCTACACCTTC
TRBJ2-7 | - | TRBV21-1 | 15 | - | CASSINRLAFYEQYF | TGTGCCAGCAGCATTAACAGACTAGCGTTCTACGAGCAGTACTTC
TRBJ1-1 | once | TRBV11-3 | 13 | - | CASSSVTGTEAFF | TGTGCCAGCAGCTCCGTGACAGGCACTGAAGCTTTCTTT
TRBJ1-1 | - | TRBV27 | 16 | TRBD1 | CASSLYPGQGNTEAFF | TGTGCCAGCAGTCTTTATCCCGGACAGGGAAACACTGAAGCTTTCTTT
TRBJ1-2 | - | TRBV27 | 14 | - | CASSFWGARGGYTF | TGTGCCAGCAGTTTTTGGGGCGCTAGGGGCGGCTACACCTTC
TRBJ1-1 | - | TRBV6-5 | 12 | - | CASFLGGTEAFF | TGTGCCAGCTTTTTAGGTGGCACTGAAGCTTTCTTT
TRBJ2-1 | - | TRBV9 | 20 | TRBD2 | CASSPGTSGRRIYSYNEQFF | TGTGCCAGCAGCCCGGGGACTAGCGGGAGGCGAATATACTCCTACAATGAGCAGTTCTTC
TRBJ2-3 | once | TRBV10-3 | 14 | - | CAISRDLSTDTQYF | TGTGCCATCAGTCGGGACTTGAGCACAGATACGCAGTATTTT
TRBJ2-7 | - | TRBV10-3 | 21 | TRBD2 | CAISDGQGALTSGRASYEQYF | TGTGCCATCAGTGATGGGCAGGGGGCTTTAACTAGCGGGAGGGCCTCCTACGAGCAGTACTTC
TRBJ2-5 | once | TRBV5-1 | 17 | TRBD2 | CASSRGLAGGIQETQYF | TGCGCCAGCAGCAGGGGACTAGCGGGAGGCATACAAGAGACCCAGTACTTC
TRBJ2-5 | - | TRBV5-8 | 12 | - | CASTPSEETQYF | TGTGCCAGCACTCCTAGCGAGGAGACCCAGTACTTC